Below are 14 T cell receptor beta chains sequenced from a single sample in a study of blood T cells in healthy people across ages. For the second PCR, which ran for about 6 to 11 cycles, a sample-barcoded 5' primer and a J-beta primer mix were used. TCRdb re-analysed the 5' RACE reads in MiXCR, keeping a single row per CDR3 protein. Found here are 710,000 or so distinct CDR3 sequences, approximately 31% of them singletons; the top ten hold 15%. The sample comprised blood. All receptors derive from a woman older than 75 in good health.

Comment on this clonotype: With a much larger clone just one base away, this may be a read error. The V and J genes are TRBV28 and TRBJ2-3, with 9 bases that match TRBD1. CDR3 length: 15 residues. Germline assignment: CDR1 MDHEN and CDR2 SYDVKM. This CDR3 reads CTSSFGTGFTDTQYF. The CDR3 bases are TGTACCAGCAGTTTTGGGACAGGGTTCACAGATACGCAGTATTTT.

In its sample, this clonotype was seen many times. The chain links TRBV20-1 to TRBJ2-7; 8 bases agree with TRBD2. Per germline, CDR1 DFQATT and CDR2 SNEGSKA (reference sequence). Germline trimming cut 1 base from V and 7 bases from J; bases unmatched to any gene: 9. This CDR3 is built from 14 residues. CDR3 sequence reads: CSARGEPGGGEQYF. DNA of the CDR3: TGCAGTGCTAGAGGCGAGCCCGGGGGGGGAGAGCAGTACTTC.

The chain recombines TRBV7-9 with TRBJ2-2; 8 nucleotides agree with TRBD1. The CDR3 consists of 14 residues. CDR1 is SEHNR and CDR2 is FQNEAQ in the germline V gene (reference sequence). In DNA form, the CDR3 reads TGTGCGACCCGGACAGGGATTGGCGCCGGGGAGCTGTTTTTT. Translation gives CATRTGIGAGELFF.

This clonotype came up a few times. The V gene is TRBV20-1, the J gene TRBJ1-5; TRBD1 is a possible D gene (5 bases). Per germline, CDR1 DFQATT and CDR2 SNEGSKA (reference sequence). CDR3 length: 12 amino acids. Between the trimmed V and J ends, which lost 5 bases and 4 bases, there was a span of 9 bases. CDR3 residues: CSAGGGNQPQHF. In DNA form, the CDR3 reads TGCAGTGCTGGGGGGGGGAATCAGCCCCAGCATTTT.

The rearrangement joins TRBV5-1 to TRBJ2-5, with D perhaps matching TRBD2 (5 bases). The DNA end lines up better with TRBJ2-4; the J call may be wrong. The germline CDR1 and CDR2 sequences are SGHRS and YFSETQ. The CDR3 loop spans 14 amino acids. The CDR3 sequence is CASSPDSGRVIQYF. In nucleotides, the CDR3 is TGCGCCAGCAGCCCGGACTCGGGGAGAGTCATTCAGTACTTC.

For this clonotype: A much larger clonotype is one base distant, so this may be a read error. The chain employs TRBV4-2 and TRBJ1-4, with D hard to call. This CDR3 is built from 13 residues. Germline CDR1 and CDR2: LGHNA and YNFKEQ. This chain's CDR3 is CASSQDLGEKRFF. In DNA, the CDR3 is TGTGCCAGCAGCCAAGATCTTGGTGAAAAACGGTTTTTT.

On this clonotype itself: Just one base apart from a much larger clone, this may be a read error. The V call is TRBV12-3 or TRBV12-4, the J call TRBJ2-1, with 8 bases identical to TRBD2. There are 13 residues in the CDR3. CDR3 in amino acids: CASSTGGNNKQFF. DNA for the CDR3: TGTGCCAGCAGTACGGGGGGGAACAATAAGCAGTTCTTC.

As for this clonotype: A junction end diverges from the germline sequence, so it may reflect a read error. The chain employs TRBV7-2 and TRBJ2-3; D is possibly TRBD2 (6 bases). The length of the CDR3 is 15 residues. Germline lookup yields CDR1 SGHTA and CDR2 FQGNSA. CDR3 sequence reads: CAISLESSGGDTQYF. The CDR3, as DNA: TGTGCCATCAGCTTAGAATCTAGTGGGGGGGATACGCAGTATTTT.

In its sample, this clonotype was seen many times. The chain links TRBV25-1 to TRBJ2-7, with a possible D match to TRBD2 (6 bases). Germline V gene data show CDR1 as MGHDK and CDR2 as SYGVNS. The ends were cut back, 6 bases at V and 1 base at J, with 10 bases in the middle. The CDR3 length is 13 residues. DNA of the CDR3: TGTGCCAGCAGGGGACTGCCTTCCTACGAGCAGTACTTC. It encodes CASRGLPSYEQYF.

This clonotype was observed at least ten times. A much larger clone is a single base away; this may be a read error. This chain connects TRBV7-8 to TRBJ2-5; 10 nucleotides agree with TRBD2. The CDR3 length is 15 residues. V lost 8 bases and J lost 11; bases outside the gene matches: 17. Germline loops: CDR1 SGHVS, CDR2 FQNEAQ. DNA of the CDR3: TGTGCCAGCCTCCCCCGGAGCGGGGGGGCCAATGAGCAGTACTTC. Translation gives CASLPRSGGANEQYF.

In this sample, this clonotype turned up many times. The V and J genes are TRBV27 and TRBJ2-5; a possible D gene is TRBD2 (5 bases). Germline CDR1 is MNHEY and CDR2 is SMNVEV (reference sequence). This CDR3 is built from 13 residues. V was cut by 3 bases and J by 4 bases, with 9 bases left in between. This CDR3 reads CASSFLAGETQYF. CDR3 coding DNA: TGTGCCAGCAGTTTCCTCGCGGGAGAGACCCAGTACTTC.

For this clonotype: Possible read error: a much larger clone is one base away. Here the CDR3 reads CSARGRVPDTQYF. In DNA, the CDR3 is TGCAGTGCTAGAGGACGGGTACCAGATACGCAGTATTTT. The genes are TRBV20-1 and TRBJ2-3; D is ambiguous. Trimming cost V 1 base and J 4 bases, with 9 bases left between them. Germline V CDR1 and CDR2: DFQATT, SNEGSKA (reference sequence). CDR3 length: 13 amino acids.

The table lists this clonotype with a few counts. The chain is built from TRBV15 and TRBJ2-2; 7 bases map to TRBD2. This CDR3 is built from 15 residues. The J segment lost 2 bases and the V segment lost 3 bases, leaving 3 bases of the junction unmatched. Germline assignment: CDR1 LNHNV and CDR2 YYDKDF (reference sequence). The CDR3 coding sequence is TGTGCCACCAGCAGCGGGGGGTCCAACACCGGGGAGCTGTTTTTT. It encodes CATSSGGSNTGELFF.

In this sample, this clonotype turned up many times. The V call is TRBV20-1, the J call TRBJ2-3; no clear D gene. There are 19 residues in the CDR3. V gave up 0 bases and J gave up 1 base, with 23 bases separating them. Germline CDR1 is DFQATT and CDR2 is SNEGSKA (reference sequence). This CDR3 reads CSARDLSSYSWGGTDTQYF. The CDR3 DNA follows: TGCAGTGCTAGAGATCTTAGCAGTTACTCCTGGGGTGGCACAGATACGCAGTATTTT.